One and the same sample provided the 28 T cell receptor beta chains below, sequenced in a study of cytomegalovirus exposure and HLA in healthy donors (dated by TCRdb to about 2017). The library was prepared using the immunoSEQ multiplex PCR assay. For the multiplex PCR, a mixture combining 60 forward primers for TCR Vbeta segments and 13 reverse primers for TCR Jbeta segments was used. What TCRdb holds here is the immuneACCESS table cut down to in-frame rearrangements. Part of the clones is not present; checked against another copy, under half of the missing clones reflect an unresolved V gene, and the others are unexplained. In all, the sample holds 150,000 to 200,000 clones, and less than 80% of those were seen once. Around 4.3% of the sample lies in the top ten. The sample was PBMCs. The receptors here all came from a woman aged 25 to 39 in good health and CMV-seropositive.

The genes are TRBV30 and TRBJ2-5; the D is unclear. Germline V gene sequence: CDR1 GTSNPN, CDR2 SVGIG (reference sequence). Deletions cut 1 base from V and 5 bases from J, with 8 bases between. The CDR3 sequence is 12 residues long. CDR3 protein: CAWSGQMETQYF. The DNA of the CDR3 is TGTGCCTGGAGTGGGCAGATGGAGACCCAGTACTTC.

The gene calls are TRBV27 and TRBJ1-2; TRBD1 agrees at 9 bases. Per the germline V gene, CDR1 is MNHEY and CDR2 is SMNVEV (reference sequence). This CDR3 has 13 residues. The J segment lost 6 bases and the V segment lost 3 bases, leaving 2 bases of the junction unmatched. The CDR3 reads CASSFTGGDGYTF. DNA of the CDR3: TGTGCCAGCAGTTTTACAGGGGGCGATGGCTACACCTTC.

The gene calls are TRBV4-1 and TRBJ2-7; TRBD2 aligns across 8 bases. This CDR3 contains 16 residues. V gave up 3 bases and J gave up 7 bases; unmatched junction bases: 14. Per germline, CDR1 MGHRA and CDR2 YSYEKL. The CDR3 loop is CASSQGFGREAVEQYF. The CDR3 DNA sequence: TGCGCCAGCAGCCAGGGGTTTGGGCGGGAGGCAGTGGAGCAGTACTTC.

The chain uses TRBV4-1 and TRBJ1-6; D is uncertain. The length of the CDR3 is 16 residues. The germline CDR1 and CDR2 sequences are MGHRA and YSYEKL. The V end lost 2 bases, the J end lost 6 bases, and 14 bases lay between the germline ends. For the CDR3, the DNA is TGCGCCAGCAGCCAAAGAGGGCAGGTCGGTAATTCACCCCTCCACTTT. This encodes CASSQRGQVGNSPLHF.

The CDR3 loop reads CASSQEGQTNTEAFF. The CDR3 DNA is TGTGCCAGCAGCCAAGAGGGACAAACTAACACTGAAGCTTTCTTT. The V and J genes are TRBV4-2 and TRBJ1-1, with D possibly being TRBD1 (6 bases). Deletions cut 0 bases from V and 2 bases from J, with 10 bases between. This CDR3 spans 15 amino acids. Per the germline V gene, CDR1 is LGHNA and CDR2 is YNFKEQ.

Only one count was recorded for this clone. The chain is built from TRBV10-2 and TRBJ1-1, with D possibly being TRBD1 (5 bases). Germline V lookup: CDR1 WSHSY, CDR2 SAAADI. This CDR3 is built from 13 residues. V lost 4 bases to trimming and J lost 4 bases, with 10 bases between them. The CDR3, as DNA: TGCGCCAGCAGTGCTGCCAGGGCCACTGAAGCTTTCTTT. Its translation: CASSAARATEAFF.

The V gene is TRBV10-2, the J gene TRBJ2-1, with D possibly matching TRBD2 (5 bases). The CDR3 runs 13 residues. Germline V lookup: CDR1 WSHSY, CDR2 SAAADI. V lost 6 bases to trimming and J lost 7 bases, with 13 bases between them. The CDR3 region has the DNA TGCGCCAGCAGCGACGGGAACCCTAATGAGCAGTTCTTC. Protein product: CASSDGNPNEQFF.

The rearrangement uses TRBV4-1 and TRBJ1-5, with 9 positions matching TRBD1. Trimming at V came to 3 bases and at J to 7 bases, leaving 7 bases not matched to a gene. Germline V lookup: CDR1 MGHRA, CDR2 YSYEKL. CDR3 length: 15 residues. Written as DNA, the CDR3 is TGCGCCAGCAGCCAGACGGGACAGGGCAGCCAGCCCCAGCATTTT. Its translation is CASSQTGQGSQPQHF.

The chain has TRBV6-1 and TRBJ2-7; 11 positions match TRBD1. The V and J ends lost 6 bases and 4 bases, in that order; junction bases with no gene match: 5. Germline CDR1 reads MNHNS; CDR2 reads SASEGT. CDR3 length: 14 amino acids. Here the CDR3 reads CASSGGQGGYEQYF. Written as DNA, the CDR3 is TGTGCCAGCAGCGGGGGACAGGGGGGTTACGAGCAGTACTTC.

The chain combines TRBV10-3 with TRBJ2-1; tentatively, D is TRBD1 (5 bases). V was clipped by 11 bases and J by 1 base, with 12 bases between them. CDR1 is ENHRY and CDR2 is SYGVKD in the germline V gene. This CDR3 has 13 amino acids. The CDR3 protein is CAVRGPSYNEQFF. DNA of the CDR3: TGTGCCGTAAGGGGTCCATCCTACAATGAGCAGTTCTTC.

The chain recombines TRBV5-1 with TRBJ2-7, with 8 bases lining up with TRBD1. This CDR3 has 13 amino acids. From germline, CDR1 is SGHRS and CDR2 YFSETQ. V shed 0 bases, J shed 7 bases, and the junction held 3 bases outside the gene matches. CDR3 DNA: TGCGCCAGCAGCTTGGCAGGGGGCAATGAGCAGTACTTC. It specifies CASSLAGGNEQYF. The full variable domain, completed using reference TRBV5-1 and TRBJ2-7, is KAGVTQTPRYLIKTRGQQVTLSCSPISGHRSVSWYQQTPGQGLQFLFEYFSETQRNKGNFPGRFSGRQFSNSRSEMNVSTLELGDSALYLCASSLAGGNEQYFGPGTRLTVT.

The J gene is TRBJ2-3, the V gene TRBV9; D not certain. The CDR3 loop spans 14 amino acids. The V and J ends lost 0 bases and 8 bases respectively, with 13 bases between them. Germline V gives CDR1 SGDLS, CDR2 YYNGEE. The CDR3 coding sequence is TGTGCCAGCAGCGTAGCTACGACTCCCGGTACGCAGTATTTT. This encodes CASSVATTPGTQYF.

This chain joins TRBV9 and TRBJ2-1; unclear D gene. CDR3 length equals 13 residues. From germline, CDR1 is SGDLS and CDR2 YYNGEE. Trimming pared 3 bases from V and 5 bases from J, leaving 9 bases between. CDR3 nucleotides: TGTGCCAGCAGCGCTCGGAGTGACAATGAGCAGTTCTTC. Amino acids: CASSARSDNEQFF. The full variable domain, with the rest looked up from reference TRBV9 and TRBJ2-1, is DSGVTQTPKHLITATGQRVTLRCSPRSGDLSVYWYQQSLDQGLQFLIQYYNGEERAKGNILERFSAQQFPDLHSELNLSSLELGDSALYFCASSARSDNEQFFGPGTRLTVL.

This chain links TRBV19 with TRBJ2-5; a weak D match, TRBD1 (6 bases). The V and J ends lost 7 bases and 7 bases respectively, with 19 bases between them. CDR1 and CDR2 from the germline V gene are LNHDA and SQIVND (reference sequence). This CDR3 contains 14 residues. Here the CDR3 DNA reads TGTGCCAGTATGGCGACAGGCACGTTAGGGACCCAGTACTTC. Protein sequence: CASMATGTLGTQYF.

CDR3 coding DNA: TGTGCCAGCAGTGTAGAGGGTACTGGTGGCTACACCTTC. It codes for CASSVEGTGGYTF. The chain is built from TRBV2 and TRBJ1-2; D gene ambiguous. V shed 4 bases and J shed 7 bases, with 13 bases lying between them. The CDR3 runs 13 residues. Germline lookup yields CDR1 SNHLY and CDR2 FYNNEI.

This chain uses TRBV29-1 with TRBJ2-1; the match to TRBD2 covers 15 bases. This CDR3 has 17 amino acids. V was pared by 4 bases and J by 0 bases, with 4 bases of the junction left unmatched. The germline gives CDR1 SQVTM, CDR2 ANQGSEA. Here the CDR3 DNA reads TGCAGCGTTGGCGGACTAGCGGGAGGGCCCTCCTACAATGAGCAGTTCTTC. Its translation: CSVGGLAGGPSYNEQFF.

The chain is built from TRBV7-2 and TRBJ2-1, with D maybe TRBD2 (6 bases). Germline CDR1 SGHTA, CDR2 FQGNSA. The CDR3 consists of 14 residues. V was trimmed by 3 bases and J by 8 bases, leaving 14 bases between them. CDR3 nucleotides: TGTGCCAGCAGCTTGGGACTCGAAGGGTATGAGCAGTTCTTC. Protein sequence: CASSLGLEGYEQFF.

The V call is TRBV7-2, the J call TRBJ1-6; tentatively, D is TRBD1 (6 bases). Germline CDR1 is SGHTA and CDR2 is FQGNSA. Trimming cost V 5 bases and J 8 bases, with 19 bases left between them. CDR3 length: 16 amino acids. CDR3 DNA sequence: TGTGCCAGCAGCGTCTACTGGGGGGGCAGTGATTCACCCCTCCACTTT. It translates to CASSVYWGGSDSPLHF.

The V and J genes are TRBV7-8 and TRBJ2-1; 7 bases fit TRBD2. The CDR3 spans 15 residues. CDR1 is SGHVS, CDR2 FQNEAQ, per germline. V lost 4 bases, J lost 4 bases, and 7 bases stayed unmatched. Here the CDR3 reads CASSSAGTTYNEQFF. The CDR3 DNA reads TGTGCCAGCAGCTCCGCCGGGACTACATACAATGAGCAGTTCTTC.

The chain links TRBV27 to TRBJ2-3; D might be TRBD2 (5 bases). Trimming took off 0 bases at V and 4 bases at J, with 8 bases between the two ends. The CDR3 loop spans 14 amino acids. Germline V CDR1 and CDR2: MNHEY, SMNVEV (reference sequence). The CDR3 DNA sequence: TGTGCCAGCAGTTTATCGGAGGTAGCAGATACGCAGTATTTT. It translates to CASSLSEVADTQYF.

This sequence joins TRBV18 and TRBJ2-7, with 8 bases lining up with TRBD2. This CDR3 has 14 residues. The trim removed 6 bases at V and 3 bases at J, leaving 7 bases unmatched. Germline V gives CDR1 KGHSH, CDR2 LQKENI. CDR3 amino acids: CASSESGGGYEQYF. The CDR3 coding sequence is TGTGCCAGCTCGGAAAGCGGGGGTGGCTACGAGCAGTACTTC.

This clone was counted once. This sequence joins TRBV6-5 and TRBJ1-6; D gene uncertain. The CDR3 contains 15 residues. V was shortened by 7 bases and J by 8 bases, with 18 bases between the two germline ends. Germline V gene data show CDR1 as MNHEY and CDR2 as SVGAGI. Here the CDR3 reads CASTRGSRGYSPLHF. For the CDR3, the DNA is TGTGCCAGCACCCGAGGGTCCCGAGGGTATTCACCCCTCCACTTT.

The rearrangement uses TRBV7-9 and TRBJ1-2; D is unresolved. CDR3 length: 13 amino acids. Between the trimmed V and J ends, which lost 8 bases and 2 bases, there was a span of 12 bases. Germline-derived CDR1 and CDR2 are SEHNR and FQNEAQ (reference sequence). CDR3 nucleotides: TGTGCCAGCCCAGGCGCCCGAAACTATGGCTACACCTTC. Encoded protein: CASPGARNYGYTF.

The chain's CDR3 is CASGGQGAGEKLFF. Here the CDR3 DNA reads TGTGCCAGCGGGGGACAGGGGGCGGGTGAAAAACTGTTTTTT. The chain uses TRBV9 and TRBJ1-4; 12 nucleotides align to TRBD1. The CDR3 is made up of 14 amino acids. The V gene end was trimmed by 7 bases and the J gene end by 7 bases; junction bases not matched to a gene: 5. Germline CDR1 reads SGDLS; CDR2 reads YYNGEE.

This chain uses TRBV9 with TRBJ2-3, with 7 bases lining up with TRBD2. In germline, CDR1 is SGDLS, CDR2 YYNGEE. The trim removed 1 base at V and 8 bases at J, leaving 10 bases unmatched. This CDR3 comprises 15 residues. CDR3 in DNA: TGTGCCAGCAGCGTAACGTGGGAGGGCGTAGGTACGCAGTATTTT. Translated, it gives CASSVTWEGVGTQYF.

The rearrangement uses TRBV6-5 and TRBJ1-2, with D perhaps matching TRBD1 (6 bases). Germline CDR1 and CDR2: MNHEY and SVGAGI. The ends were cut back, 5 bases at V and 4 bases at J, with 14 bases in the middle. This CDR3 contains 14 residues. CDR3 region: CASSLQGEGYGYTF. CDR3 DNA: TGTGCCAGCAGTCTACAGGGAGAGGGCTATGGCTACACCTTC.

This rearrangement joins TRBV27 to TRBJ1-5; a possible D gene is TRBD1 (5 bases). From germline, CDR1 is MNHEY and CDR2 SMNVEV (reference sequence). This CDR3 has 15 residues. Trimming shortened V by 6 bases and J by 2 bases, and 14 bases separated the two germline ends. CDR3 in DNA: TGTGCCAGCAGACGGACACTTGGGGGCAATCAGCCCCAGCATTTT. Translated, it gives CASRRTLGGNQPQHF.

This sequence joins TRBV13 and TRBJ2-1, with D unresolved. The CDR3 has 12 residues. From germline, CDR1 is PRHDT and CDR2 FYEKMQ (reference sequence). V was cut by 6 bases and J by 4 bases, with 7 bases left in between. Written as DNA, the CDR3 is TGTGCCAGCAGGAAAGAGTACAATGAGCAGTTCTTC. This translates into CASRKEYNEQFF.